This TCR beta chain was profiled in a study of OX40 agonist ivuxolimab in advanced cancers. Method: immunoSEQ multiplex PCR; TCRdb's copy keeps in-frame clones and lacks some. The table has about 62,000 clones, 85% to 95% seen once. The CDR3 contains 15 residues. Germline V lookup: CDR1 SEHNR, CDR2 FQNEAQ (reference sequence). The chain combines TRBV7-9 with TRBJ2-5, with a weak D call TRBD1 (5 bases). Matching the DNA end better, TRBJ2-7 makes the J call doubtful. The sequence came from an adult with an advanced solid tumor such as melanoma, head and neck, liver or kidney cancer. Sequenced here: CD4+ or CD8+ T cells sorted from blood, sampled in a trial of the OX40 agonist ivuxolimab. The CDR3 here is CASSSRDRGPYEQYF. In DNA, the CDR3 is TGTGCCAGCAGCTCACGAGACAGAGGCCCCTACGAGCAGTACTTC.